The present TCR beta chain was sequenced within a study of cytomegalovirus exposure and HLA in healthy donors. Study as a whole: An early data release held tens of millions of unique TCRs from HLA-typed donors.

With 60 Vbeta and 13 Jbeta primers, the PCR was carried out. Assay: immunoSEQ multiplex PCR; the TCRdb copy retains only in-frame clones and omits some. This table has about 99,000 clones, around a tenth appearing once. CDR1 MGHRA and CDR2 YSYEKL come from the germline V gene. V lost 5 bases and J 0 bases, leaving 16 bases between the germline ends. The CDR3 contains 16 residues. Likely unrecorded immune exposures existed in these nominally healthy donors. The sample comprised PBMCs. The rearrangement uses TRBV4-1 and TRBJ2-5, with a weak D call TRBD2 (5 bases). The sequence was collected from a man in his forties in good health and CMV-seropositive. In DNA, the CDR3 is TGCGCCAGCAGCTGGAGGCCAGCGGAGTACCAAGAGACCCAGTACTTC. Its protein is CASSWRPAEYQETQYF.